This T cell receptor (beta chain) was obtained from a study of Ad26.COV2.S vaccination and SARS-CoV-2 variants. Study at large: Recipients of Ad26.COV2.S got it intramuscularly, once or twice 56 days apart.

Unmatched junction bases numbered 14, after V lost 3 bases and J lost 4 bases. The germline V gene encodes CDR1 SGHDT and CDR2 YYEEEE. CDR3 length equals 17 residues. Repertoires were generated with immunoSEQ multiplex PCR, while TCRdb's copy carries only in-frame clones and drops some. The profile shows some 350,000 clones, roughly nine tenths of them singletons. Treatment reported: 15 to 20 received Ad26.COV2.S at low or high dose, single or two shots; several received placebo; per-sample allocation not given. Collection of samples fell on day 63 after the first vaccine or placebo injection. The donor's status was that of an adult aged 18-55 years in Boston.

The V call is TRBV5-6, the J call TRBJ1-1; 8 bases match TRBD1. This specimen was peripheral blood, taken in a trial of Ad26.COV2.S vaccine versus placebo. The TCR sequence derives from a person between 18 and 65 years old who received the Ad26.COV2.S COVID-19 vaccine or a placebo. This CDR3 reads CASSWGPGQAEGTEAFF. CDR3 nucleotides: TGTGCCAGCAGCTGGGGCCCGGGACAGGCGGAGGGCACTGAAGCTTTCTTT.